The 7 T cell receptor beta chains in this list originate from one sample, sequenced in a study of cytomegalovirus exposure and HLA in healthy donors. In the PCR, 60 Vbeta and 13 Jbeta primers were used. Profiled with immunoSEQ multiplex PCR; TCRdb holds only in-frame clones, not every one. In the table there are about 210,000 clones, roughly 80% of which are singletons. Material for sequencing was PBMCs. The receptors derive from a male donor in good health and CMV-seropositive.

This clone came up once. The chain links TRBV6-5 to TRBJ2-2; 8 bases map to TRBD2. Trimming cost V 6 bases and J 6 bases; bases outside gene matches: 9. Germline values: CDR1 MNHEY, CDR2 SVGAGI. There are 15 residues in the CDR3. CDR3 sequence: CASSRGLARAGELFF. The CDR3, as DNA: TGTGCCAGCAGCCGAGGACTAGCTAGGGCCGGGGAGCTGTTTTTT.

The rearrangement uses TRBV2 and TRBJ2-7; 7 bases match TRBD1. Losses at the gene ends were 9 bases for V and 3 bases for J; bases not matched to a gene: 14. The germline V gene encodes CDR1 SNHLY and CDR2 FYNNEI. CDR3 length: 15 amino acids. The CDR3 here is CARAPKNGTDYEQYF. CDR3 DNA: TGTGCCAGGGCCCCTAAAAATGGGACAGACTACGAGCAGTACTTC. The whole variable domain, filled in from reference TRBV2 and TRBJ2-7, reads EPEVTQTPSHQVTQMGQEVILRCVPISNHLYFYWYRQILGQKVEFLVSFYNNEISEKSEIFDDQFSVERPDGSNFTLKIRSTKLEDSAMYFCARAPKNGTDYEQYFGPGTRLTVT.

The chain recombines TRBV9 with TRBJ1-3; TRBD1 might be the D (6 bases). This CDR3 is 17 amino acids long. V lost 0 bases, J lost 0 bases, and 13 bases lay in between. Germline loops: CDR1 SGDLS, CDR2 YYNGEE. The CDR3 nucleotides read TGTGCCAGCAGCGTAGGTGAGGGGACAAGCTCTGGAAACACCATATATTTT. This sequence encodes CASSVGEGTSSGNTIYF.

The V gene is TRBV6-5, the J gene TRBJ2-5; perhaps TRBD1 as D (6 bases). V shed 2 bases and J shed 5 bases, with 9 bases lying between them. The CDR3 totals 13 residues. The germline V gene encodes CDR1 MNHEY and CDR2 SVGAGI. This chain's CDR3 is CASSYDQGETQYF. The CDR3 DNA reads TGTGCCAGCAGTTACGATCAGGGGGAGACCCAGTACTTC.

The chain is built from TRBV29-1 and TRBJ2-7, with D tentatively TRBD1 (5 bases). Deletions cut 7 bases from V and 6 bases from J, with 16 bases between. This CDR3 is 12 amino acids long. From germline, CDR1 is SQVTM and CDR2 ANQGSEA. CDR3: CSAREAGREQYF. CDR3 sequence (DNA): TGCAGCGCCCGCGAGGCAGGGCGCGAGCAGTACTTC.

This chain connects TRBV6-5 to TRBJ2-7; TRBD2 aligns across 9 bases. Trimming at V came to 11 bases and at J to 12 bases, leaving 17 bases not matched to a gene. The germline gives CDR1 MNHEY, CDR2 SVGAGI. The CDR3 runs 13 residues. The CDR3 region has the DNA TGTGCCTCCCATGGCGGGACTAGCAGATTATCGTACTTC. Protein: CASHGGTSRLSYF.

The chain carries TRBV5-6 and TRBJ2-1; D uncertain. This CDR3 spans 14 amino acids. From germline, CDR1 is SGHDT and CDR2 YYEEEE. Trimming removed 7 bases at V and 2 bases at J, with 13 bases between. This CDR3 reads CASALETAYNEQFF. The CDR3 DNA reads TGTGCCAGCGCCCTAGAGACGGCCTACAATGAGCAGTTCTTC.